This T cell receptor beta chain was recorded in a study of CD8 T cells in ankylosing spondylitis. Regarding the study as a whole: In synovial fluid and blood from reactive arthritis, some motif variants were previously reported. A CD8+ phenotype characterized the disease-linked clones, which were relatively rare in peripheral blood.

CDR3 length: 15 amino acids. V dropped 0 bases and J dropped 2 bases, with 9 bases sitting between them. Per the germline V gene, CDR1 is SGDLS and CDR2 is YYNGEE. Note on this clonotype: The antigen remains unidentified.

As the method for making TCR beta libraries, quantitative 5'-RACE with molecular barcodes was used. Each CDR3 protein gets one entry after TCRdb re-called the 5' RACE reads with MiXCR. The sample carries 180,000 or so distinct CDR3 sequences, around 10% recorded once. The sequence was collected from a male donor with ankylosing spondylitis or in good health (not recorded which). The rearrangement uses TRBV9 and TRBJ2-1; D possibly matches TRBD1 or TRBD2 (5 bases each). The sample taken for sequencing was blood, either unsorted or a sorted T cell fraction (not recorded which). The CDR3, as DNA: TGTGCCAGCAGCGTAGGGGGGTTCGCCTACAATGAGCAGTTCTTC. This sequence encodes CASSVGGFAYNEQFF.